This T cell receptor beta chain appears in the sequencing data of a study of blood T cell repertoires in COVID-19. Profiling relied on immunoSEQ multiplex PCR, and the TCRdb table lists in-frame clones only, not all of them. This table holds about 98,000 clones, 81% found once. Germline V gene data show CDR1 as KGHSH and CDR2 as LQKENI. This CDR3 has 16 amino acids. V lost 3 bases, J lost 4 bases, and 8 bases stayed unmatched. The V and J genes are TRBV18 and TRBJ1-4; 7 positions agree with TRBD1. The clonotype originates from an elderly woman with acute or convalescent COVID-19. The specimen sequenced was peripheral blood. The CDR3 region is CASSPTQGPSNEKLFF. The DNA for the CDR3 is TGTGCCAGCTCACCTACACAGGGGCCTAGTAATGAAAAACTGTTTTTT.